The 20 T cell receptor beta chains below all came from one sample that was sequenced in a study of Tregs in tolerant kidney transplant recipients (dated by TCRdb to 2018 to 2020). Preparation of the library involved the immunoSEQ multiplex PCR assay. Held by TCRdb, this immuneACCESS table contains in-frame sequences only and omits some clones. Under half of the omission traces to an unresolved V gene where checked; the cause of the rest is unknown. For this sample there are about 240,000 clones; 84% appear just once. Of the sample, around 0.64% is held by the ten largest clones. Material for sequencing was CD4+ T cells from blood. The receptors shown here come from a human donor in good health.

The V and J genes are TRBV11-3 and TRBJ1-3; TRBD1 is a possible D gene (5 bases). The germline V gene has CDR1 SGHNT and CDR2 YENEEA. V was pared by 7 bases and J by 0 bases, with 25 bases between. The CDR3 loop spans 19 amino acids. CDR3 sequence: CASNLLRGCIRYSGNTIYF. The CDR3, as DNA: TGTGCCAGCAACCTTCTCCGGGGCTGTATTCGATACTCTGGAAACACCATATATTTT.

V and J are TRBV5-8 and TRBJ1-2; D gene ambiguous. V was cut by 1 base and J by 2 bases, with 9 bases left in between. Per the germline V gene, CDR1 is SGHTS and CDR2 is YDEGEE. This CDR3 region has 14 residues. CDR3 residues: CASSLWTVNYGYTF. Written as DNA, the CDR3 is TGTGCCAGCAGCTTGTGGACGGTGAACTATGGCTACACCTTC.

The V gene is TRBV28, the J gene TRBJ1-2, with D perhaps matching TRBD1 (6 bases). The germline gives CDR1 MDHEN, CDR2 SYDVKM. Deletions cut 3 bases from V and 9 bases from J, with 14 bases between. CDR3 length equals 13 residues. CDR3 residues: CASSFPVGQSYTF. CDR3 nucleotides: TGTGCCAGCAGTTTCCCGGTAGGACAGAGCTACACCTTC.

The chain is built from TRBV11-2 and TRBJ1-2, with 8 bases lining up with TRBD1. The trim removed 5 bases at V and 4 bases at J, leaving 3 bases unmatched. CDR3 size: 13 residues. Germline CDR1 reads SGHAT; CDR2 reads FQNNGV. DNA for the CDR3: TGTGCCAGCAGCCCAGGGGGCGGCTATGGCTACACCTTC. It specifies CASSPGGGYGYTF.

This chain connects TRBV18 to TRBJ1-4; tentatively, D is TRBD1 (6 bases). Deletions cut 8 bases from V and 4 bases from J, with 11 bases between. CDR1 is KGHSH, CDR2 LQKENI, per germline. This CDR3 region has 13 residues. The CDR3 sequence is CASLRDINEKLFF. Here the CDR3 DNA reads TGTGCCAGCCTACGGGACATTAATGAAAAACTGTTTTTT.

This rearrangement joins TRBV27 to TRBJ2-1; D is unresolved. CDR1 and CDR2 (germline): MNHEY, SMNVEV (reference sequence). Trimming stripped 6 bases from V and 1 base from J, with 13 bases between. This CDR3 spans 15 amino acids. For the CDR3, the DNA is TGTGCCAGCAGCTTTCAGGAAAGGTCCTACAATGAGCAGTTCTTC. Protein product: CASSFQERSYNEQFF.

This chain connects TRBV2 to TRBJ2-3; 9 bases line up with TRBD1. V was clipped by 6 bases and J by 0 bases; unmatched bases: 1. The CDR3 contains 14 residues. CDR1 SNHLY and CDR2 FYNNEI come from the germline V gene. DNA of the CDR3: TGTGCCAGCAGGGGACAGGGAAGCACAGATACGCAGTATTTT. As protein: CASRGQGSTDTQYF.

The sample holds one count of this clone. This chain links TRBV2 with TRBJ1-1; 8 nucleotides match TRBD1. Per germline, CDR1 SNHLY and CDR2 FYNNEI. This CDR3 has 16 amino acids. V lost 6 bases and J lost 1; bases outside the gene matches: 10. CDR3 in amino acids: CASRRIDRGTNTEAFF. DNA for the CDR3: TGTGCCAGCAGGCGAATCGACAGGGGTACGAACACTGAAGCTTTCTTT.

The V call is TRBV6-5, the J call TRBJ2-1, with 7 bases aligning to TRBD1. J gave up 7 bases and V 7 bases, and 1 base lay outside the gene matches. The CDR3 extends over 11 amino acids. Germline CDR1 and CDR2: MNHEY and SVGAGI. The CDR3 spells CASKGANEQFF. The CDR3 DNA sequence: TGTGCCAGCAAGGGGGCAAATGAGCAGTTCTTC.

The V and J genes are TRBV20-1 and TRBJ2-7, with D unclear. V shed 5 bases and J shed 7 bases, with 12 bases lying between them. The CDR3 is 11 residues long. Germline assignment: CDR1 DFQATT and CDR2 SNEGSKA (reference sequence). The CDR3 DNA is TGCAGTGCTCCCGGAGTTGGTGAGCAGTACTTC. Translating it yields CSAPGVGEQYF.

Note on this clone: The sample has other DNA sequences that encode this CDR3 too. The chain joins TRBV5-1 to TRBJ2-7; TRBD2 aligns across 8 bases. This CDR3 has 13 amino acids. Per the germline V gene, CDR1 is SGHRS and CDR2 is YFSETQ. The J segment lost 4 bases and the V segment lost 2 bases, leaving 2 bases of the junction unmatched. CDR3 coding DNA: TGCGCCAGCAGCTTCGGGGGGGCGTACGAGCAGTACTTC. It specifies CASSFGGAYEQYF.

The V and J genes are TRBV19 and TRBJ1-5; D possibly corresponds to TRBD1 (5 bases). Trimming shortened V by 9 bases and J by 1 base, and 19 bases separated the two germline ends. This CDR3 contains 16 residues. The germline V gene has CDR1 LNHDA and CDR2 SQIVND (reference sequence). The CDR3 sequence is CASEPRDWYSNQPQHF. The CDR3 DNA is TGTGCCAGCGAACCCCGGGACTGGTACAGCAATCAGCCCCAGCATTTT. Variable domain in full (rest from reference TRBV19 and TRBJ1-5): DGGITQSPKYLFRKEGQNVTLSCEQNLNHDAMYWYRQDPGQGLRLIYYSQIVNDFQKGDIAEGYSVSREKKESFPLTVTSAQKNPTAFYLCASEPRDWYSNQPQHFGDGTRLSIL.

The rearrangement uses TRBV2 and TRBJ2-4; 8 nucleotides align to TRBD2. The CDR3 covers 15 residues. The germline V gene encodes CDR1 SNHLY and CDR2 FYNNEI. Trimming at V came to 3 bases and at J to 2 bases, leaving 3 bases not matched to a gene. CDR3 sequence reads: CASSDREGSKNIQYF. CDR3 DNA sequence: TGTGCCAGCAGTGACCGGGAGGGGTCCAAAAACATTCAGTACTTC.

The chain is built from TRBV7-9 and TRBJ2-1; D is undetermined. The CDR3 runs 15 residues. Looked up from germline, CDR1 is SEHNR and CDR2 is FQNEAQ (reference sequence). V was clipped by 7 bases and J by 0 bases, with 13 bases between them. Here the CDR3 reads CASNPGSFSYNEQFF. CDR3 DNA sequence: TGTGCCAGCAACCCCGGGTCCTTCTCCTACAATGAGCAGTTCTTC.

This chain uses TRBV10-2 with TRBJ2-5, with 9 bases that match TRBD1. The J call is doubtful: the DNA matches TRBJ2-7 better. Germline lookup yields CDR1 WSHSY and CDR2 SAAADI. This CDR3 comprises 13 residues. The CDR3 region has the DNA TGCGCCAGCAGTGGACAGGGGGGACACGAGCAGTACTTC. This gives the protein CASSGQGGHEQYF.

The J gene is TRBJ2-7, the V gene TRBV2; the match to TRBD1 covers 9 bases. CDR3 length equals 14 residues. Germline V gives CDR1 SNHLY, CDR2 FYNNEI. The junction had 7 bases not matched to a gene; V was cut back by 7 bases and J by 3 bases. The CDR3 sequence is CASITGTGNYEQYF. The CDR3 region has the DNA TGTGCCAGCATCACTGGGACAGGGAACTACGAGCAGTACTTC.

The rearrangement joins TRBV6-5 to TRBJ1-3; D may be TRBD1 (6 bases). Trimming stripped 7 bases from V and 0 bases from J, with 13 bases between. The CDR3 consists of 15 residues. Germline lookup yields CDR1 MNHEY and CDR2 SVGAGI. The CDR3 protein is CASTIDRFSGNTIYF. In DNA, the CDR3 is TGTGCCAGCACCATCGACAGGTTCTCTGGAAACACCATATATTTT.

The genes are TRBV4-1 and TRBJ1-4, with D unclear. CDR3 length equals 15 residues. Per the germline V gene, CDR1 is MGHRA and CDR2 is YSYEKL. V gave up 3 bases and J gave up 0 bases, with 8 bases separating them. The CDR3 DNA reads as TGCGCCAGCAGCCACACACCACCAACTAATGAAAAACTGTTTTTT. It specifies CASSHTPPTNEKLFF.

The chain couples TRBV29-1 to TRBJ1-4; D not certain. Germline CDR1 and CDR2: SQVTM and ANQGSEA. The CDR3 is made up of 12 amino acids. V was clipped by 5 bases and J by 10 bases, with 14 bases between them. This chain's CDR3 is CSVRREAGKLFF. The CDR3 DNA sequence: TGCAGCGTTCGTCGGGAGGCCGGAAAACTGTTTTTT.

CDR3 protein: CSVTGGIPYEQYF. CDR3 in DNA: TGCAGCGTTACGGGGGGTATTCCCTACGAGCAGTACTTC. The chain carries TRBV29-1 and TRBJ2-7, with 7 bases fitting TRBD2. V lost 5 bases to trimming and J lost 2 bases; unmatched junction nucleotides: 6. The CDR3 is made up of 13 amino acids. Germline V gene data show CDR1 as SQVTM and CDR2 as ANQGSEA.